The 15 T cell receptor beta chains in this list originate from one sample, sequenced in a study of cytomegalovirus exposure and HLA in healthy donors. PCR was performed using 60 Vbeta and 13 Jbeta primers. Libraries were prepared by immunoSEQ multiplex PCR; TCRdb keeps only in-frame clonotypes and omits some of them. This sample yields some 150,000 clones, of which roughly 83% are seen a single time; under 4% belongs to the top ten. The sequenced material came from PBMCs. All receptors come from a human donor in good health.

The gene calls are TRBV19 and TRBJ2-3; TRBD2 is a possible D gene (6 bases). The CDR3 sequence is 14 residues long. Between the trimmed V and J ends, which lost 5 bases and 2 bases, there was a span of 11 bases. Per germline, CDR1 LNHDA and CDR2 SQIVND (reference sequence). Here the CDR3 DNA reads TGTGCCAGTAGTCCCTGGGGGGACACAGATACGCAGTATTTT. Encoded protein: CASSPWGDTDTQYF.

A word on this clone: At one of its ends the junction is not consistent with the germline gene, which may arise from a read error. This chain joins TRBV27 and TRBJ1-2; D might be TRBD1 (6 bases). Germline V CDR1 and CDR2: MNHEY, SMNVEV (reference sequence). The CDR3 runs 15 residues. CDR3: CASSLSGGGGYGYPF. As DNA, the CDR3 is TGTGCCAGCAGTTTATCTGGGGGCGGTGGCTATGGCTACCCCTTC.

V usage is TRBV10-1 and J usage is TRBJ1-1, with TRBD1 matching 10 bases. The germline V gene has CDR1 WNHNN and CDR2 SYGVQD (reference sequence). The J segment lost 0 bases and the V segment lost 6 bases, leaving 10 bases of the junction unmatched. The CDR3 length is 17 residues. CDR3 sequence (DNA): TGCGCCAGCAGCACAGGGACAGGGGCTTTCATGAACACTGAAGCTTTCTTT. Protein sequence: CASSTGTGAFMNTEAFF.

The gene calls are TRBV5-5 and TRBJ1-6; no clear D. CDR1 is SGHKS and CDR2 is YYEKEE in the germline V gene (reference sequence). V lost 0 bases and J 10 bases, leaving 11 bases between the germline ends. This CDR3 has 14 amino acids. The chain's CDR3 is CASSLVQAESPLHF. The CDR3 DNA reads TGTGCCAGCAGCTTGGTACAAGCGGAGTCACCCCTCCACTTT.

The CDR3 loop reads CASSFQAGNTIYF. The DNA of the CDR3 is TGTGCCAGCAGTTTCCAAGCAGGAAACACCATATATTTT. The rearrangement uses TRBV27 and TRBJ1-3; no definite D call. CDR3 length: 13 residues. The V end was cut by 3 bases, the J end by 4 bases, with 7 bases between. The germline CDR1 and CDR2 sequences are MNHEY and SMNVEV (reference sequence).

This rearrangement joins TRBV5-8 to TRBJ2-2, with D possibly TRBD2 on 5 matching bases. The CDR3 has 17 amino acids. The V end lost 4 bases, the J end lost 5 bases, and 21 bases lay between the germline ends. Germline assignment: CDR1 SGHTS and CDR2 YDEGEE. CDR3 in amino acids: CASSPSGTSSRTGELFF. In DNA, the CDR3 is TGTGCCAGCAGCCCAAGCGGTACGTCTAGCAGGACCGGGGAGCTGTTTTTT.

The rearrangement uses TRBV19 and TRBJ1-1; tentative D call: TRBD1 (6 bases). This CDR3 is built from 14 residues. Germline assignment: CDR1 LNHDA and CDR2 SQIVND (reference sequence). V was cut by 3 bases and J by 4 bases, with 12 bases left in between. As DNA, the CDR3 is TGTGCCAGTAGTATCTGGACAGTAGGCACTGAAGCTTTCTTT. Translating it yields CASSIWTVGTEAFF.

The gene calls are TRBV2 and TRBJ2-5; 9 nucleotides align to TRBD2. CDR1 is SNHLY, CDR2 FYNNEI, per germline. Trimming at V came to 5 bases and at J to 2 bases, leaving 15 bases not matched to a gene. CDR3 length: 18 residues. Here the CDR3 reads CASSPLLAGPNSQETQYF. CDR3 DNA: TGTGCCAGCAGTCCCTTACTAGCGGGCCCAAATTCTCAAGAGACCCAGTACTTC.

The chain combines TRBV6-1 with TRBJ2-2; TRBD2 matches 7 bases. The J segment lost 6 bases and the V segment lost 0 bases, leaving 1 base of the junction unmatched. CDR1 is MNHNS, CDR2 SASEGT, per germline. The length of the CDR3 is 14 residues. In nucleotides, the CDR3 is TGTGCCAGCAGTGAAGCGGGAGGGCCCGGGGAGCTGTTTTTT. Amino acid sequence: CASSEAGGPGELFF.

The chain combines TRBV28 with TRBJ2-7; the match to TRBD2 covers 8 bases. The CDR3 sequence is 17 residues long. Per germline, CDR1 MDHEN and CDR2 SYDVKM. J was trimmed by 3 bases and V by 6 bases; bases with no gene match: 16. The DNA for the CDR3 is TGTGCCAGCAGGGACGGGAGTGCGGGAGGCACCTTCTACGAGCAGTACTTC. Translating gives CASRDGSAGGTFYEQYF. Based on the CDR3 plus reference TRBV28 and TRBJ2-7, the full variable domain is DVKVTQSSRYLVKRTGEKVFLECVQDMDHENMFWYRQDPGLGLRLIYFSYDVKMKEKGDIPEGYSVSREKKERFSLILESASTNQTSMYLCASRDGSAGGTFYEQYFGPGTRLTVT.

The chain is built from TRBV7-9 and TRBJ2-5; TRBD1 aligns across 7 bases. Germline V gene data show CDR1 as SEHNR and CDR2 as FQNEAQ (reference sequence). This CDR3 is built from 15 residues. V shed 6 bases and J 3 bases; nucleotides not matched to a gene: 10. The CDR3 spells CASRSSRDRKETQYF. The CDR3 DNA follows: TGTGCCAGCAGAAGCTCCCGGGACAGAAAAGAGACCCAGTACTTC.

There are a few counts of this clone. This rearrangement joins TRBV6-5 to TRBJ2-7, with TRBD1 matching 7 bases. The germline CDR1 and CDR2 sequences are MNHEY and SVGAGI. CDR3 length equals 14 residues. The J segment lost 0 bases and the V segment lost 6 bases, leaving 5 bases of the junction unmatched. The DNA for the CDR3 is TGTGCCAGCAGACCGGGACAGCACTCCTACGAGCAGTACTTC. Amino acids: CASRPGQHSYEQYF.

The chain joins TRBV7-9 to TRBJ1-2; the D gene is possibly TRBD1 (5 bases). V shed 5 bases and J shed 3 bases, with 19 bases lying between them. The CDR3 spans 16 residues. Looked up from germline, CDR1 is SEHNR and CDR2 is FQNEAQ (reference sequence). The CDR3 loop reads CASSPLWDGGYYGYTF. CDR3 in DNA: TGTGCCAGCAGCCCACTATGGGACGGAGGGTACTATGGCTACACCTTC.

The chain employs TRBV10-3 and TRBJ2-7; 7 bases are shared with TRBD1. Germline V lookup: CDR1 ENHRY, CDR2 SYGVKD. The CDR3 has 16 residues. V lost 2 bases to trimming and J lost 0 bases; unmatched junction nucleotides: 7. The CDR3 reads CAISEPARDSSYEQYF. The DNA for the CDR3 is TGTGCCATCAGTGAGCCTGCTAGGGACAGCTCCTACGAGCAGTACTTC.

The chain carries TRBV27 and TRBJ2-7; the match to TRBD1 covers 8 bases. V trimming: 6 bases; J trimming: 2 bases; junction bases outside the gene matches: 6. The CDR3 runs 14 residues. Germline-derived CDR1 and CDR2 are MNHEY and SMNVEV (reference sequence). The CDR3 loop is CASRPGQVAYEQYF. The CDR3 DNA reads TGTGCCAGCAGACCGGGACAGGTAGCCTACGAGCAGTACTTC.